These 10 T cell receptor beta chains were sequenced from one sample in a study of blood T cell repertoires in COVID-19. Using immunoSEQ multiplex PCR, the repertoire was profiled, and TCRdb retains in-frame clones only, with some absent. This sample has roughly 38,000 clones, with roughly four fifths found just once. The sequenced material came from peripheral blood. The receptors stem from a man aged 35-49 years with active or convalescent COVID-19.

The chain recombines TRBV27 with TRBJ2-6; D perhaps matches TRBD2 (8 bases). CDR3 size: 21 residues. V shed 3 bases and J shed 0 bases, with 24 bases lying between them. The V gene's germline CDR1 is MNHEY and CDR2 SMNVEV (reference sequence). CDR3 loop: CASSFLTGGTAIYSGANVLTF. The CDR3 DNA is TGTGCCAGCAGTTTTTTAACGGGGGGGACAGCGATCTACTCTGGGGCCAACGTCCTGACTTTC.

The chain recombines TRBV5-5 with TRBJ1-2; tentative D call: TRBD1 (6 bases). Germline assignment: CDR1 SGHKS and CDR2 YYEKEE (reference sequence). Trimming left V 7 bases short and J 0 bases short, with 16 bases between. This CDR3 region has 15 residues. DNA of the CDR3: TGTGCCAGCCGCGCCCGGGACACAACTAACTATGGCTACACCTTC. It translates to CASRARDTTNYGYTF. Full variable domain (remainder filled in from reference TRBV5-5 and TRBJ1-2): DAGVTQSPTHLIKTRGQQVTLRCSPISGHKSVSWYQQVLGQGPQFIFQYYEKEERGRGNFPDRFSARQFPNYSSELNVNALLLGDSALYLCASRARDTTNYGYTFGSGTRLTVV.

Notes on this clone: Other DNA sequences from this sample encode an identical CDR3 as well. The gene calls are TRBV9 and TRBJ2-3; possibly TRBD2 for D (6 bases). This CDR3 is 15 amino acids long. Germline V gene lookup returns CDR1 SGDLS and CDR2 YYNGEE. V was cut by 0 bases and J by 2 bases, with 10 bases left in between. The CDR3 nucleotides read TGTGCCAGCAGCGTAGGAGGAGGGGCCACAGATACGCAGTATTTT. It is translated as CASSVGGGATDTQYF.

This clone was recorded once. This chain joins TRBV9 and TRBJ2-5; D remains unclear. Germline CDR1 reads SGDLS; CDR2 reads YYNGEE. Trimming shortened V by 4 bases and J by 3 bases, and 16 bases separated the two germline ends. This CDR3 region has 15 residues. The CDR3 DNA reads TGTGCCAGCAGCAACACCCTTCTCGGAGAAGAGACCCAGTACTTC. Its translation is CASSNTLLGEETQYF.

This clone was recorded only once. This chain links TRBV5-6 with TRBJ2-1; 12 nucleotides agree with TRBD2. With 0 bases clipped from V and 2 bases from J, the junction kept 3 bases outside the gene matches. The CDR3 contains 17 residues. The V gene's germline CDR1 is SGHDT and CDR2 YYEEEE. The CDR3 region is CASSLGLAGGPYNEQFF. The CDR3 DNA sequence: TGTGCCAGCAGCTTGGGCCTAGCGGGAGGGCCCTACAATGAGCAGTTCTTC.

The V call is TRBV12-5, the J call TRBJ2-5, with 10 bases identical to TRBD2. V gave up 7 bases and J gave up 5 bases; unmatched junction bases: 13. Germline loops: CDR1 LGHNT, CDR2 FRNRAP. The CDR3 sequence is 16 residues long. The CDR3 coding sequence is TGTGCTAGTGCCCCCCGGAAAGCGGGAGGGAAGGAGACCCAGTACTTC. Residues: CASAPRKAGGKETQYF.

The table lists this clone with a few counts. The gene calls are TRBV28 and TRBJ1-1; perhaps TRBD1 as D (5 bases). Germline V lookup: CDR1 MDHEN, CDR2 SYDVKM. The V gene lost 4 bases and the J gene lost 3 bases, with 21 bases spanning the gap. The length of the CDR3 is 17 residues. Here the CDR3 DNA reads TGTGCCAGCAGTTCTCCCCGATTCGGGTGGGGGGACACTGAAGCTTTCTTT. As protein: CASSSPRFGWGDTEAFF. Combining the CDR3 with reference TRBV28 and TRBJ1-1 gives the whole variable domain DVKVTQSSRYLVKRTGEKVFLECVQDMDHENMFWYRQDPGLGLRLIYFSYDVKMKEKGDIPEGYSVSREKKERFSLILESASTNQTSMYLCASSSPRFGWGDTEAFFGQGTRLTVV.

This clone was recorded only once. The chain combines TRBV30 with TRBJ1-5; 11 nucleotides match TRBD1. The J segment lost 5 bases and the V segment lost 1 base, leaving 1 base of the junction unmatched. The CDR3 loop spans 14 amino acids. Germline lookup yields CDR1 GTSNPN and CDR2 SVGIG (reference sequence). The CDR3 DNA follows: TGTGCCTGGAGTGGGGGACAGGGGGATCAGCCCCAGCATTTT. Translating gives CAWSGGQGDQPQHF.

The chain couples TRBV6-5 to TRBJ1-2; 11 nucleotides align to TRBD1. Germline V gene data show CDR1 as MNHEY and CDR2 as SVGAGI. The CDR3 has 14 residues. J gave up 8 bases and V 8 bases, and 10 bases lay outside the gene matches. CDR3 sequence: CASGGQGGLAGYTF. CDR3 nucleotides: TGTGCCAGCGGGGGACAGGGGGGGCTGGCGGGCTACACCTTC.

The J gene is TRBJ2-5, the V gene TRBV24-1, with D perhaps TRBD2 (6 bases). Trimming stripped 4 bases from V and 4 bases from J, with 12 bases between. Germline assignment: CDR1 KGHDR and CDR2 SFDVKD. This CDR3 has 14 amino acids. CDR3 loop: CATSDSGLRETQYF. In DNA, the CDR3 is TGTGCCACCAGTGACTCGGGACTCCGAGAGACCCAGTACTTC.